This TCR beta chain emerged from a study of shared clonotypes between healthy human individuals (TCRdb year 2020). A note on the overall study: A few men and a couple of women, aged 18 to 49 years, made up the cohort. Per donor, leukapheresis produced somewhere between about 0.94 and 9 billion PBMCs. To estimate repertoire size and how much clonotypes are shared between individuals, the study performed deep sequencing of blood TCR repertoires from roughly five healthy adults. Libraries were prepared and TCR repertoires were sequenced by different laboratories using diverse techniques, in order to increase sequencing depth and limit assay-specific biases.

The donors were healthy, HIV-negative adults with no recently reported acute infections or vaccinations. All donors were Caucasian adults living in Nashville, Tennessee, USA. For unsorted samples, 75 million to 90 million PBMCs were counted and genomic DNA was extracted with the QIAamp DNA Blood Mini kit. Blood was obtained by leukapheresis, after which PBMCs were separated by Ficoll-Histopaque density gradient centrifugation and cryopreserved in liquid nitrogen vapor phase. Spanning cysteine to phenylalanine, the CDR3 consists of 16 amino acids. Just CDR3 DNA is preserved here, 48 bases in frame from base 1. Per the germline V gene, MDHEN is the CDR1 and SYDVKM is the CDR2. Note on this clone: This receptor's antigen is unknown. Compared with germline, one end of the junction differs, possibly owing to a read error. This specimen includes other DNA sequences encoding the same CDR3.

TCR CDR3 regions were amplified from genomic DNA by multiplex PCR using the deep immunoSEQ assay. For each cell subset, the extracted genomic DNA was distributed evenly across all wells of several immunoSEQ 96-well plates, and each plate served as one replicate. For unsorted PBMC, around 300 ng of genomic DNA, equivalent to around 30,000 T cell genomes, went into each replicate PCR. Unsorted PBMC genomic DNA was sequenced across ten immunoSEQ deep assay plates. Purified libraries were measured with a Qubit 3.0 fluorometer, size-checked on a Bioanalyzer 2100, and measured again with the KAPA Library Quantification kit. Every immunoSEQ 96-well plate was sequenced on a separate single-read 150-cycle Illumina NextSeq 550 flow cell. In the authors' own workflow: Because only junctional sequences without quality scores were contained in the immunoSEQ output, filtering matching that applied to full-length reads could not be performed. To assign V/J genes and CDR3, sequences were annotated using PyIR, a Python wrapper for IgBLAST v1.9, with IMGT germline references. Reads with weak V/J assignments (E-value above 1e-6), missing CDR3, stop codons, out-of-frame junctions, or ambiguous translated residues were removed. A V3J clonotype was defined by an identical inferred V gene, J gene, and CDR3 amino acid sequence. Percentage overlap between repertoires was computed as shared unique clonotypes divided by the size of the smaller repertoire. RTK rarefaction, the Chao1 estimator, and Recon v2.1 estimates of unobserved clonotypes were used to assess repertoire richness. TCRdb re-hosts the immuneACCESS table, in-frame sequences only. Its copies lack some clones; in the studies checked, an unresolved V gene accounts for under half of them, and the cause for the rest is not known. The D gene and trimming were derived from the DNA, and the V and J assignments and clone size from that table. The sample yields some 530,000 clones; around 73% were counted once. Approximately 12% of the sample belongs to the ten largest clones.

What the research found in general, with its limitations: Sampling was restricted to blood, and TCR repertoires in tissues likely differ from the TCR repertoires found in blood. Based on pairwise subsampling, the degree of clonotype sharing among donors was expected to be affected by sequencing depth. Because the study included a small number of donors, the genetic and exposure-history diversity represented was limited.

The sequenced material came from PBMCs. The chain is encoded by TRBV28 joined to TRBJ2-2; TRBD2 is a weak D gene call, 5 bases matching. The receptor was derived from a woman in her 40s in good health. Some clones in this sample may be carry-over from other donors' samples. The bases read TGTGCCAGCAGTTCCTGGAGCGATACGAACACCGGGGAGTTGTTTTTT. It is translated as CASSSWSDTNTGELFF.